Below, 27 T cell receptor beta chains from the same sample are listed, as sequenced in a study of T-cell memory formation after mild COVID-19. TCRdb called the 5' RACE reads again in MiXCR, with one record for every CDR3 protein. The sample has roughly 560,000 distinct CDR3 sequences, just over 20% seen once. Specimen: PBMCs or a T cell subset sorted from them (not recorded which). The receptors originated from an adult woman who had mild COVID-19 (a few samples of this study predate the infection). Cell type and time point are not known.

V gene TRBV20-1 combines with J gene TRBJ2-5; 14 nucleotides agree with TRBD2. Germline V lookup: CDR1 DFQATT, CDR2 SNEGSKA (reference sequence). The CDR3 runs 16 residues. The V and J ends lost 6 bases and 4 bases, in that order; junction bases with no gene match: 10. CDR3 sequence: CSAQPGLAGVAETQYF. Written as DNA, the CDR3 is TGCAGTGCCCAACCGGGACTAGCGGGAGTTGCAGAGACCCAGTACTTC.

This clonotype has ten or more counts. CDR3: CASSIQPDTQYF. The CDR3 nucleotides are TGTGCCAGCAGCATTCAGCCAGATACGCAGTATTTT. This chain connects TRBV7-2 to TRBJ2-3; D is unclear. V was cut by 5 bases and J by 4 bases, with 7 bases left in between. The germline gives CDR1 SGHTA, CDR2 FQGNSA. The CDR3 is 12 residues long.

The V and J genes are TRBV7-9 and TRBJ1-2; perhaps TRBD1 as D (6 bases). Trimming stripped 6 bases from V and 8 bases from J, with 10 bases between. The CDR3 is 11 amino acids. CDR1 is SEHNR and CDR2 is FQNEAQ in the germline V gene (reference sequence). The CDR3 loop reads CASSSDRGYTF. CDR3 in DNA: TGTGCCAGCAGTTCAGACAGGGGCTACACCTTC.

The J gene is TRBJ2-1, the V gene TRBV15; 7 nucleotides align to TRBD1. Per the germline V gene, CDR1 is LNHNV and CDR2 is YYDKDF (reference sequence). CDR3 length: 17 residues. V lost 5 bases to trimming and J lost 4 bases; unmatched junction nucleotides: 14. CDR3 sequence reads: CATSGRGLRGLYNEQFF. For the CDR3, the DNA is TGTGCCACCAGCGGTAGAGGCCTTAGGGGGCTATACAATGAGCAGTTCTTC.

V usage is TRBV5-1 and J usage is TRBJ2-3; D remains unclear. The V end lost 6 bases, the J end lost 5 bases, and 7 bases lay between the germline ends. CDR1 and CDR2 (germline): SGHRS, YFSETQ. The length of the CDR3 is 11 residues. The CDR3 DNA is TGCGCCAGCACCCCCGAAGATACGCAGTATTTT. This sequence encodes CASTPEDTQYF.

This clonotype appeared a few times. CDR3 residues: CASSGSEETQYF. Here the CDR3 DNA reads TGCGCCAGCTCTGGATCAGAAGAGACCCAGTACTTC. The chain uses TRBV5-1 and TRBJ2-5; D remains unclear. This CDR3 has 12 residues. Trimming shortened V by 7 bases and J by 3 bases, and 10 bases separated the two germline ends. Germline lookup yields CDR1 SGHRS and CDR2 YFSETQ.

This chain uses TRBV7-2 with TRBJ2-1; D may be TRBD2 (6 bases). Trimming removed 5 bases at V and 9 bases at J, with 14 bases between. The CDR3 contains 13 residues. Germline CDR1 reads SGHTA; CDR2 reads FQGNSA. CDR3 coding DNA: TGTGCCAGCAGCGACCGACGGGGGTTTGAGCAGTTCTTC. It translates to CASSDRRGFEQFF.

The table lists this clonotype with many counts. J is TRBJ2-7 and V is TRBV20-1; TRBD2 matches at 7 bases. CDR1 DFQATT and CDR2 SNEGSKA come from the germline V gene (reference sequence). The CDR3 totals 14 residues. Losses at the gene ends were 3 bases for V and 6 bases for J; bases not matched to a gene: 11. The CDR3 is CSASPGLGRGEQYF. The CDR3 nucleotides are TGCAGTGCTAGTCCAGGACTAGGTCGAGGCGAGCAGTACTTC.

This clonotype came up a few times. The chain combines TRBV3-1 with TRBJ2-7; possibly TRBD1 or TRBD2 for D (5 bases each). V gave up 6 bases and J gave up 2 bases, with 17 bases separating them. Germline assignment: CDR1 LGHDT and CDR2 YNNKEL (reference sequence). The CDR3 contains 15 residues. The CDR3 sequence: CASRPSPGTAYEQYF. The CDR3 nucleotides read TGTGCCAGCAGACCTTCCCCCGGGACCGCCTACGAGCAGTACTTC.

The chain carries TRBV4-1 and TRBJ2-7, with TRBD2 matching over 8 bases. Germline assignment: CDR1 MGHRA and CDR2 YSYEKL. V gave up 2 bases and J gave up 8 bases; unmatched junction bases: 11. The CDR3 runs 15 residues. CDR3 nucleotide sequence: TGCGCCAGCAGCCAACCCAGGGAGCGGGGGACGAAGCAGTACTTC. As protein: CASSQPRERGTKQYF.

The chain is built from TRBV5-1 and TRBJ2-1, with 10 bases fitting TRBD2. V was clipped by 0 bases and J by 7 bases; unmatched bases: 7. The length of the CDR3 is 16 residues. Per the germline V gene, CDR1 is SGHRS and CDR2 is YFSETQ. In nucleotides, the CDR3 is TGCGCCAGCAGCTTGGGTCTAGCGGGAGTCGCGAATGAGCAGTTCTTC. Encoded protein: CASSLGLAGVANEQFF.

This chain connects TRBV11-2 to TRBJ2-3, with 7 bases fitting TRBD1. There are 15 residues in the CDR3. Germline-derived CDR1 and CDR2 are SGHAT and FQNNGV. Unmatched junction bases numbered 7, after V lost 4 bases and J lost 3 bases. In nucleotides, the CDR3 is TGTGCCAGCAGCTCGGACAGGTGGGGGACAGATACGCAGTATTTT. It yields the protein CASSSDRWGTDTQYF. Looking up the rest from reference TRBV11-2 and TRBJ2-3 gives the full variable domain: EAGVAQSPRYKIIEKRQSVAFWCNPISGHATLYWYQQILGQGPKLLIQFQNNGVVDDSQLPKDRFSAERLKGVDSTLKIQPAKLEDSAVYLCASSSDRWGTDTQYFGPGTRLTVL.

This clonotype was seen only a few times. The CDR3, as DNA: TGTGCCAGCAGCTTTGGTCAGGGACCCGAGACCCAGTACTTC. Residues: CASSFGQGPETQYF. This chain links TRBV7-2 with TRBJ2-5; D might be TRBD1 or TRBD2, each matching 5 bases. Germline V gene sequence: CDR1 SGHTA, CDR2 FQGNSA. V lost 3 bases and J 5 bases, leaving 13 bases between the germline ends. CDR3 size: 14 residues.

V and J are TRBV13 and TRBJ1-1; TRBD1 agrees at 12 bases. This CDR3 spans 15 amino acids. CDR1 and CDR2 from the germline V gene are PRHDT and FYEKMQ (reference sequence). Trimming took 4 bases from V and 7 from J; bases not matched to a gene: 7. In DNA, the CDR3 is TGTGCCAGCAGCTCGGCGGGACAGGGGGCAAGTGAAGCTTTCTTT. It is translated as CASSSAGQGASEAFF.

This clonotype was observed a handful of times. This rearrangement joins TRBV20-1 to TRBJ2-7, with D possibly being TRBD2 (6 bases). The CDR3 is 16 residues long. Trimming removed 4 bases at V and 3 bases at J, with 22 bases between. Germline V gives CDR1 DFQATT, CDR2 SNEGSKA (reference sequence). This chain's CDR3 is CSATYPGDQGVYEQYF. The CDR3 coding sequence is TGCAGTGCTACCTATCCGGGGGACCAGGGAGTCTACGAGCAGTACTTC.

This clonotype occurred a few times. This chain uses TRBV21-1 with TRBJ1-2; TRBD1 is taken as the D call from the table, unchecked against the DNA. TRBV21-1 is assigned pseudogene status. The CDR3 consists of 14 residues. The CDR3 sequence: CASSKGRTGDNYTF. The CDR3, as DNA: TGTGCCAGCAGCAAAGGCCGGACAGGGGACAACTACACCTTC.

The rearrangement joins TRBV29-1 to TRBJ2-5; D gene uncertain. From germline, CDR1 is SQVTM and CDR2 ANQGSEA. CDR3 length: 12 residues. Trimming removed 6 bases at V and 5 bases at J, with 13 bases between. This chain's CDR3 is CSVRTDRETQYF. DNA of the CDR3: TGCAGCGTCCGGACCGACCGGGAGACCCAGTACTTC.

This rearrangement joins TRBV12-3 or TRBV12-4 to TRBJ1-1; D is undetermined. CDR3 length: 13 residues. Trimming stripped 4 bases from V and 5 bases from J, with 11 bases between. CDR3 in amino acids: CASSWREGTEAFF. CDR3 DNA sequence: TGTGCCAGCAGTTGGAGGGAAGGAACTGAAGCTTTCTTT.

The chain is built from TRBV7-2 and TRBJ2-1; 9 positions agree with TRBD2. In germline, CDR1 is SGHTA, CDR2 FQGNSA. The CDR3 totals 15 residues. Trimming removed 5 bases from V and 9 bases from J; junction bases left unmatched: 11. The CDR3 nucleotides read TGTGCCAGCAGCCCCTGGATAGCGGGAGCAAGTGAGCAGTTCTTC. Amino acids: CASSPWIAGASEQFF.

The CDR3 nucleotides read TGTGCCAGCAGTCACCGCGGGGCGGACGGGGATTTCTTC. Its protein is CASSHRGADGDFF. The chain recombines TRBV6-6 with TRBJ2-1, with D tentatively TRBD2 (6 bases). The CDR3 consists of 13 residues. Trimming removed 5 bases at V and 16 bases at J, with 21 bases between. CDR1 is MNHNY and CDR2 is SVGAGI in the germline V gene (reference sequence).

The chain employs TRBV11-3 and TRBJ2-2; 12 bases fit TRBD2. Germline V gene lookup returns CDR1 SGHNT and CDR2 YENEEA. Trimming at V came to 4 bases and at J to 4 bases, leaving 4 bases not matched to a gene. The CDR3 length is 16 residues. The DNA of the CDR3 is TGTGCCAGCAGCTCCGGACTAGCGGGGTCCACCGGGGAGCTGTTTTTT. It specifies CASSSGLAGSTGELFF.

This clonotype has just a few counts. V gene TRBV3-1 combines with J gene TRBJ2-7; D call uncertain. The CDR3 contains 14 residues. Per germline, CDR1 LGHDT and CDR2 YNNKEL (reference sequence). V shed 5 bases and J shed 0 bases, with 11 bases lying between them. CDR3 region: CASSDQTHSYEQYF. CDR3 nucleotide sequence: TGTGCCAGCAGCGACCAGACCCACTCCTACGAGCAGTACTTC.

This clonotype was seen a few times. This rearrangement joins TRBV5-1 to TRBJ1-1; D possibly corresponds to TRBD1 (5 bases). CDR1 and CDR2 from the germline V gene are SGHRS and YFSETQ. With 3 bases removed from V and 3 bases from J, the gap between germline ends came to 12 bases. The CDR3 length is 14 residues. CDR3 bases: TGCGCCAGCAGCTCCAGGGAGGGCGACACTGAAGCTTTCTTT. It encodes CASSSREGDTEAFF.

This sequence joins TRBV19 and TRBJ1-5; tentatively, D is TRBD1 (6 bases). The V gene's germline CDR1 is LNHDA and CDR2 SQIVND (reference sequence). V lost 8 bases and J 4 bases, leaving 15 bases between the germline ends. The CDR3 runs 14 residues. The CDR3 loop is CASGGRTPNQPQHF. CDR3 sequence (DNA): TGTGCCAGTGGGGGCAGAACCCCAAATCAGCCCCAGCATTTT.

A few counts support this clonotype. The chain is built from TRBV3-1 and TRBJ2-7; no reliable D call. Germline V CDR1 and CDR2: LGHDT, YNNKEL (reference sequence). CDR3 size: 14 residues. V lost 0 bases, J lost 2 bases, and 8 bases lay in between. CDR3 coding DNA: TGTGCCAGCAGCCAAGAGTTGAGGACCTACGAGCAGTACTTC. Translating it yields CASSQELRTYEQYF.

This clonotype was observed at least ten times. The chain combines TRBV20-1 with TRBJ2-1; D unresolved. Germline loops: CDR1 DFQATT, CDR2 SNEGSKA (reference sequence). Trimming removed 4 bases from V and 0 bases from J, with 7 bases in between. The CDR3 runs to 13 residues. This CDR3 is CSAITDSYNEQFF. The CDR3 DNA sequence: TGCAGTGCTATCACCGACTCCTACAATGAGCAGTTCTTC.

This clonotype was counted between two and nine times. The rearrangement links TRBV2 to TRBJ2-5; D is perhaps TRBD1 or TRBD2 (5 bases each). The ends were cut back, 6 bases at V and 5 bases at J, with 19 bases in the middle. Germline values: CDR1 SNHLY, CDR2 FYNNEI. CDR3 length: 15 amino acids. The CDR3 loop reads CASSGPGPRQETQYF. The CDR3 nucleotides read TGTGCCAGCAGCGGGCCGGGACCGAGGCAGGAGACCCAGTACTTC. The whole variable domain, remainder taken from reference TRBV2 and TRBJ2-5, is EPEVTQTPSHQVTQMGQEVILRCVPISNHLYFYWYRQILGQKVEFLVSFYNNEISEKSEIFDDQFSVERPDGSNFTLKIRSTKLEDSAMYFCASSGPGPRQETQYFGPGTRLLVL.